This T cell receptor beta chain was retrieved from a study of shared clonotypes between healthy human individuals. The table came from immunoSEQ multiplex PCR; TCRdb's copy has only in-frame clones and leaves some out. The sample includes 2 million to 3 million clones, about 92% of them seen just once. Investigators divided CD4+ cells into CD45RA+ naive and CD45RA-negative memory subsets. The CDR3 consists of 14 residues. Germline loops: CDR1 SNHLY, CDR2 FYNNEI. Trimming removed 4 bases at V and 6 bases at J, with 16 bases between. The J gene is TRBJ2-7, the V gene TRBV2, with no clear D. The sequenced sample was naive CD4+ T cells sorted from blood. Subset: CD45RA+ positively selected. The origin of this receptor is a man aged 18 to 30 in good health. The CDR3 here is CASSGRIRRFEQYF. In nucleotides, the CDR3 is TGTGCCAGCAGTGGAAGAATACGCCGGTTCGAGCAGTACTTC. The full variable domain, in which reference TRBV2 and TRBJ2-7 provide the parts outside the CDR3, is EPEVTQTPSHQVTQMGQEVILRCVPISNHLYFYWYRQILGQKVEFLVSFYNNEISEKSEIFDDQFSVERPDGSNFTLKIRSTKLEDSAMYFCASSGRIRRFEQYFGPGTRLTVT.